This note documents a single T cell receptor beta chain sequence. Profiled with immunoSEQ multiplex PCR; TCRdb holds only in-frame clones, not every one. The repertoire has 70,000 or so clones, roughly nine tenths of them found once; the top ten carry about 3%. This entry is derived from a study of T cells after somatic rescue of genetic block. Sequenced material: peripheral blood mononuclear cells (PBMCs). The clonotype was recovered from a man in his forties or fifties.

CDR3 sequence reads: CASSQSPPGAGTDTQYF. CDR3 nucleotide sequence: TGTGCCAGCAGCCAATCCCCCCCGGGGGCGGGCACAGATACGCAGTATTTT. V gene TRBV4-2 combines with J gene TRBJ2-3; D may match TRBD1 or TRBD2 (6 bases each). V was shortened by 2 bases and J by 1 base, with 16 bases between the two germline ends. There are 17 residues in the CDR3. CDR1 and CDR2 (germline): LGHNA, YNFKEQ.